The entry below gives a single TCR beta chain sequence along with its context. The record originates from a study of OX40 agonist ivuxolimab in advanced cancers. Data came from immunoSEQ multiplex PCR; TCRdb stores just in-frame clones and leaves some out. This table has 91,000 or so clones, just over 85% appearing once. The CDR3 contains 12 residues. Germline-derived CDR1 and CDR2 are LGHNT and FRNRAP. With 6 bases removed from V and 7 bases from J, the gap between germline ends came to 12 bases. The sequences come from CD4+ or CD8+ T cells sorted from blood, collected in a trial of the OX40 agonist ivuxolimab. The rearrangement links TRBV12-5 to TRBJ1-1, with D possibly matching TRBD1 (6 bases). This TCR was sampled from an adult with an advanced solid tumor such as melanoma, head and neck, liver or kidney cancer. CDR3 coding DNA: TGTGCTAGTGGAAAACAGGGTTTTGAAGCTTTCTTT. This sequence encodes CASGKQGFEAFF.